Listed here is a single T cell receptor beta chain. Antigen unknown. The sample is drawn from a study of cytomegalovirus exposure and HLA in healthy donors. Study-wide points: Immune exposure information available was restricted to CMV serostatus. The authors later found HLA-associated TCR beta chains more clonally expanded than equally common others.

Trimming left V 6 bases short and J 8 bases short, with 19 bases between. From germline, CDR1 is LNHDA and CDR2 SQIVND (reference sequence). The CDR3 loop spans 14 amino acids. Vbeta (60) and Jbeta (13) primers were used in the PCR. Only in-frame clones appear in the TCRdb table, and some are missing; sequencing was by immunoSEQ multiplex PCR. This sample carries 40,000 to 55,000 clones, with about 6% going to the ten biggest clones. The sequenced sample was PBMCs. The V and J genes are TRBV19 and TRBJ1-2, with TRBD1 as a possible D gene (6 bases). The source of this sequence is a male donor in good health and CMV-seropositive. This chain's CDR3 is CASRKDRGSWGYTF. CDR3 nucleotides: TGTGCCAGTAGAAAGGACAGAGGAAGCTGGGGCTACACCTTC.